One TCR beta chain is described in this entry. Its antigen is unidentified. The entry originates in a study of cytomegalovirus exposure and HLA in healthy donors. Whole-study findings and limits: TCR beta V- and J-gene trimming was later associated with a missense DCLRE1C variant.

PCR primers comprised 60 Vbeta and 13 Jbeta primers. The assay was immunoSEQ multiplex PCR, and TCRdb's table has in-frame clones only and misses some. There are 170,000 or so clones in the sample; roughly 78% occur only once, and over 10% lies in the top ten. This CDR3 is 17 amino acids long. The V and J ends lost 5 bases and 2 bases respectively, with 22 bases between them. Germline V gene sequence: CDR1 LNHDA, CDR2 SQIVND (reference sequence). The TCR was taken from a woman between 45 and 65 years old in good health and CMV-seropositive. The chain is built from TRBV19 and TRBJ2-7, with D possibly matching TRBD1 (6 bases). Input material: PBMCs. This CDR3 reads CASSPAHILQGPYEQYF. The DNA of the CDR3 is TGTGCCAGTAGTCCAGCCCATATTCTACAGGGTCCCTACGAGCAGTACTTC.